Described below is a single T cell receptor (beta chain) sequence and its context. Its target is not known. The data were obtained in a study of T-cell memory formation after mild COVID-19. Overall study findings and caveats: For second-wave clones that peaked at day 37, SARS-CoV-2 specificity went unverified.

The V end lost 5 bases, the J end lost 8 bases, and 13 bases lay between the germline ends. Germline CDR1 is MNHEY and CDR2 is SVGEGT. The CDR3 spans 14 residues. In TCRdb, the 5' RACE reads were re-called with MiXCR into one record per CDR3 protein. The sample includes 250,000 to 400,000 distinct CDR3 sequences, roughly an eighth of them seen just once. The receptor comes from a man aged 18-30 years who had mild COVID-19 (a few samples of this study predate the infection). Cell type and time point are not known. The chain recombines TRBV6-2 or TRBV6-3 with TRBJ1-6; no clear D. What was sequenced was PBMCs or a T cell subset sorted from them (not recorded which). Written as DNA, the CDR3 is TGTGCCAGCAGTCTTCCACAATGGGATTCACCCCTCCACTTT. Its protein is CASSLPQWDSPLHF.